This T cell receptor beta chain was retrieved from a study of cytomegalovirus exposure and HLA in healthy donors (dated by TCRdb to 2016 to 2017). In the study overall: An earlier analysis of several hundred of the donors reported over 250 Gb of sequence data and 117 million unique TCR beta sequences obtained from some 200 million T cells. Approximately 300 gigabases of sequencing data and approximately 91 million unique TCR sequences made up an early release that covered 500 to 700 HLA-typed donors. Of the 398 genotyped donors, 81% were placed in the genetic ancestry cluster associated with self-reported Caucasian donors. The aim of the study was to test whether cataloging public T cell receptors could identify signatures of past pathogen exposure. The study profiled the T cell repertoires of some 610 subjects by immunosequencing and related them to cytomegalovirus serostatus. Along with the roughly 610-subject first cohort, a separate validation cohort of 120 different subjects was used. The study combined high-throughput TCR immunosequencing, statistical association of individual TCRs with disease status, and machine learning to predict cytomegalovirus infection status. A later analysis re-examined previously published TCR beta repertoires from over 500 donors and added high-resolution HLA genotyping to investigate patterns of TCR occurrence. Rather than using new phenotypic data, the later analysis identified candidate immune exposures from TCR beta sequences and from how often those sequences occurred across donors. An earlier analysis of around 640 of the donors used high-throughput TCR beta sequencing to judge whether each TCR beta V gene segment behaved as functional or pseudogenic. Donor age, sex, ethnicity and CMV serostatus were compiled together with the repertoire data. Genome-wide SNP genotypes for about 65% of the roughly 670 donors were used in a later genetic analysis, which treated that subset as a discovery cohort. All discovery cohort repertoires had been generated on a single sequencing platform. Class I and class II HLA loci were covered by the typing at four-digit resolution. Typing coverage differed by locus: A, B, C, DRB1 and DQB1 were typed in about 620-630 donors, DQA1 in around 500, DPA1 in around 580, and DPB1 in just under 490. A few DR-DQ haplotypes were treated as single units for association and clustering because of strong linkage in the cohort. Among roughly 400 genotyped donors of the cohort, an average of approximately 200,000 unique TCR beta nucleotide sequences was sequenced per donor, of which about 19% were non-productive. General conclusions and limits of the study: Approximately 16 rarely observed V segments, including chromosome 9 orphons, were excluded from the earlier analysis of a few hundred of the donors because counts were too low. In a later analysis, several top co-occurrence clusters were reported to appear linked to parvovirus B19, influenza, CMV and Epstein-Barr virus. The presence/absence analyses assumed that sequencing depth was roughly uniform across donors, and that assumption may not be true. In a later analysis, HLA-associated TCR beta chains were found to be more clonally expanded and to have lower generation probabilities than equally common non-associated chains. In a later analysis, some 18,000 TCR beta sequences were associated with specific HLA alleles at a false discovery rate of 0.05. Because HLA typing was unavailable for some donors at each locus, only the typed subset was used in association tests. Correlated functional status among segregating V segments might be attributable to linkage disequilibrium, but an unknown experimental factor could not be ruled out. For the cohort, immune exposure information was limited to CMV serostatus. A later analysis found that most CMV-associated TCR beta chains appeared HLA-restricted, with HLA associations seemingly driven largely by CMV exposure. The study listed 150 to 200 TCR beta chains as associated with cytomegalovirus. The classifier was reported to diagnose cytomegalovirus status with high specificity and sensitivity in both the original cohort and the validation cohort. A cluster of highly shared sequence variants was judged likely to be a technical artifact of the sequencing pipeline. In vitro tests confirmed that a few of the cytomegalovirus-associated TCR beta chains recognize cytomegalovirus antigens. A later genetic analysis associated a missense DCLRE1C variant with V-gene and J-gene trimming of TCR beta chains, and an independent cohort replicated the association. The cohort was sequenced for TCR beta chains only, and without alpha or paired-chain data the features that could be detected were limited. It was suggested by the authors that the approach could potentially be generalized to other disease states and immunological phenotypes. Compared with the approximately 670-donor mean, donors in an Asian-associated ancestry cluster had fewer N-insertions in productive TCRs, according to a later genetic analysis. In an earlier analysis of some 550 of the donors, most TCR beta V segments were observed in productive rearrangements about 87% or about 30% of the time, broadly matching IMGT annotations. Strong co-occurrence of HLA alleles, especially DR and DQ, made assigning TCR associations to individual alleles difficult. Across donors, most TCR sequences were observed very rarely, whereas some public TCRs were present in many individuals. Because the 87-base-pair reads could not distinguish some IMGT-functional V segments, including TRBV6-2 and TRBV6-3, those segments were excluded. In a later analysis, TCR association rates were found to vary across HLA loci, with the most associated TCRs seen for DRB1 alleles and the fewest for HLA-C alleles. A further reported finding was that TCR beta sequences accurately predicted the HLA-A and HLA-B alleles for most subjects in the first cohort.

The CDR1 and CDR2 encoded by the germline V gene are MNHEY and SVGAGI. Including the terminal cysteine and phenylalanine, the CDR3 comprises 13 residues. Just the 39-base CDR3 DNA is kept, in frame starting at base 1. V gives up 2 bases and J gives up 6 bases, and the segment between their germline ends measures 8 bases. Receptor amplification or capture employed the immunoSEQ multiplex PCR assay. The multiplex PCR relied on a mix of 60 forward primers for TCR Vbeta segments and 13 reverse primers for TCR Jbeta segments. A multiplex PCR assay on genomic DNA amplified the CDR3 region of rearranged TCR beta genes. On the Illumina HiSeq System, the amplified TCR beta libraries were sequenced as 87-base-pair reads. Regarding the original processing steps: Across the 670 or so repertoires, a later analysis counted approximately 83 million unique TCR beta chains, some 11 million of which were shared by at least two donors. To remove PCR and sequencing errors, raw reads were error-corrected and collapsed into unique sequences using a nearest-neighbor algorithm that merged closely related sequences. To assign V, D and J gene segments, CDR3 sequences were aligned to IMGT reference sequences. For a sequence to be retained, a match of at least six nucleotides was required to both a V gene segment and a J gene segment. Rearrangements were classified as productive when the CDR3 lacked stop codons and remained in frame with V and J, and all other rearrangements were classified as non-productive. Following IMGT convention, CDR3 was defined as the stretch from the second conserved V-encoded cysteine up to the conserved J-encoded phenylalanine. Sequences without an unambiguous match to a single V gene segment were excluded from the earlier analysis of 450 to 750 of the donors. In an earlier analysis of some 590 of the donors, a V segment was called functional when productive rearrangements were above 56.7%, and segregating when the standard deviation between donors exceeded 5%. A statistical classification framework was developed to diagnose cytomegalovirus status using the catalog of TCR beta chain sequences. V and J gene assignment, in a later analysis, came from comparing TCR nucleotide sequences with IMGT/GENE-DB human TR gene sequences. A later analysis assigned CDR3 sequences and most-parsimonious VDJ recombination scenarios with the TCRdist pipeline. In a later analysis, each TCR beta chain was defined by its CDR3 amino acid sequence together with its V-gene family, and reads lacking a unique V-gene family were excluded. A later analysis removed over 500 highly shared, low-generation-probability nucleotide sequences to deal with suspected cross-contamination and a sequencing artifact. In a later analysis, a clonal expansion index was calculated for each public chain from normalized within-repertoire ranks of inferred template counts. A later analysis computed generation probabilities with a VDJ recombination model fitted to out-of-frame rearrangements, and checked the results against IGoR. In a later analysis, TCR-TCR, TCR-HLA and TCR-CMV co-occurrence was scored with hypergeometric tests, and a repertoire-size bias correction was applied to TCR pairs. To estimate false discovery rates, a later analysis permuted the HLA or CMV assignments 20 times. In a later analysis, co-occurring TCRs were grouped with DBSCAN, and TCRdist sequence similarity was added when clustering was performed within HLA-allele-positive subsets. Repertoires with fewer than 30,000 or more than 120,000 public chains were left out of co-occurrence clustering, as were five repertoires with anomalous nucleotide sharing. TCRdb obtained this table from immuneACCESS and retained in-frame rearrangements with V and J assigned. These tables miss some clones; where compared with another copy, unresolved V genes account for less than half of the shortfall, and the remainder is unexplained. The V and J calls and clone size were taken over from that table, and D and trimming were inferred from the DNA. The table for this sample records around 77,000 clones. The ten largest clones represent approximately 14% of the sample.

Of note for this clone: Its antigen is currently not known.

In total, 600 or so healthy bone marrow donors made up the cohort. At the time of sampling, every cohort member was nominally healthy, though immune exposures that went unrecorded were likely present. The donor was CMV seropositive and was included in the group of about 290 seropositive cohort members. A peripheral blood sample was provided by each donor, and peripheral blood mononuclear cells were used for TCR beta sequencing. The Qiagen DNeasy Blood Extraction Kit was used to extract genomic DNA from the blood cell samples. The rearrangement combines TRBV6-5 with TRBJ2-1; TRBD2 is a possible D gene, resting on 6 matching bases. The sequence came from a man between 45 and 60 years old in good health and CMV-seropositive. The sequenced sample was PBMCs. The CDR3 protein: CASSYGGSNEQFF. The DNA is TGTGCCAGCAGTTACGGAGGGTCCAATGAGCAGTTCTTC.